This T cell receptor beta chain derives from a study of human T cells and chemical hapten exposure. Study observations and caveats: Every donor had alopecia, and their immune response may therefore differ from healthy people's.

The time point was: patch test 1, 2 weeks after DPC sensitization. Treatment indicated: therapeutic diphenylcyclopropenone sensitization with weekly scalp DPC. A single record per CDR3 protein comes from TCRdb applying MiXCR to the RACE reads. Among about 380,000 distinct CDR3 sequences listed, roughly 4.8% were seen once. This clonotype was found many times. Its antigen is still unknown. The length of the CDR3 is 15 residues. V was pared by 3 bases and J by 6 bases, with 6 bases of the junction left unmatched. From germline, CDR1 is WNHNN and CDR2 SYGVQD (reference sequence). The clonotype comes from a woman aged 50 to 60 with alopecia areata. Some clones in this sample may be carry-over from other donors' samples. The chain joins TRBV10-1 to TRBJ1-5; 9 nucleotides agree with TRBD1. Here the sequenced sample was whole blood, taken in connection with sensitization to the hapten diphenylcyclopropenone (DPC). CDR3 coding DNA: TGCGCCAGCAGTGAATCGACAGGGGGGAGTCAGCCCCAGCATTTT. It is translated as CASSESTGGSQPQHF.